Sequencing of this TCR beta chain was carried out in a study of blood T cell repertoires in COVID-19. Study-level background: Whether acute or convalescent, the COVID-19 samples came from the United States, Italy and Spain. PBMCs, B-cell-depleted T cells, or T cells provided the cDNA or gDNA that made up the material.

Germline values: CDR1 LNHDA, CDR2 SQIVND (reference sequence). V lost 7 bases and J 0 bases, leaving 10 bases between the germline ends. The CDR3 sequence is 14 residues long. Per the study methods: Scientists estimated how many nucleated cells there were by amplifying reference gene primers. Generated by immunoSEQ multiplex PCR, the TCRdb table keeps only in-frame clones and is missing some. The DNA was the basis for D and trimming; V, J and clone size are from that table. The sample lists 220,000 or so clones; roughly 84% were seen once. This clone showed up just a few times. The sample comprised peripheral blood. The rearrangement links TRBV19 to TRBJ1-3; D may be TRBD1 (6 bases). The origin of this receptor is an older woman with acute or convalescent COVID-19. CDR3 sequence: CASTRTVSGNTIYF. For the CDR3, the DNA is TGTGCCAGTACCCGGACAGTCTCTGGAAACACCATATATTTT.